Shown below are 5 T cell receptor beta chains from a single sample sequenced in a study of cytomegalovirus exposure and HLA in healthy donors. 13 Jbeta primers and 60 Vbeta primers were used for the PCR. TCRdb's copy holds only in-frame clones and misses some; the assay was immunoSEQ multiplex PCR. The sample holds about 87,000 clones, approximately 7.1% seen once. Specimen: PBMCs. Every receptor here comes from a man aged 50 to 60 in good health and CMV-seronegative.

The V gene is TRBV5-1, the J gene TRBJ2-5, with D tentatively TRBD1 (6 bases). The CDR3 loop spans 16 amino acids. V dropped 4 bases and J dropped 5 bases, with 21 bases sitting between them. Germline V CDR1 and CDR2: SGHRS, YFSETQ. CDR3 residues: CASSLHRQAMVETQYF. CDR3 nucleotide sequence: TGCGCCAGCAGCCTCCACCGACAGGCTATGGTGGAGACCCAGTACTTC.

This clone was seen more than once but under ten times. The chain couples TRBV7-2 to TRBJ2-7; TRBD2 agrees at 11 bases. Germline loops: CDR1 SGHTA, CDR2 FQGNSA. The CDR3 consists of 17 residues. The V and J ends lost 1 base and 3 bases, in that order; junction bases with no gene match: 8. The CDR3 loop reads CASSLGASGRYVYEQYF. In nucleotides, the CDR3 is TGTGCCAGCAGCTTAGGCGCTAGCGGGAGGTATGTCTACGAGCAGTACTTC.

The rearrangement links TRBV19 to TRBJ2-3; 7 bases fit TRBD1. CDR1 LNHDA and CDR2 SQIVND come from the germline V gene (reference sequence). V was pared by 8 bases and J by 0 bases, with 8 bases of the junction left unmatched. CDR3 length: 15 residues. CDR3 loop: CASVDRARSTDTQYF. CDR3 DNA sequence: TGTGCCAGTGTAGACAGGGCCCGAAGCACAGATACGCAGTATTTT. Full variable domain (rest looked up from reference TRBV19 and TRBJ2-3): DGGITQSPKYLFRKEGQNVTLSCEQNLNHDAMYWYRQDPGQGLRLIYYSQIVNDFQKGDIAEGYSVSREKKESFPLTVTSAQKNPTAFYLCASVDRARSTDTQYFGPGTRLTVL.

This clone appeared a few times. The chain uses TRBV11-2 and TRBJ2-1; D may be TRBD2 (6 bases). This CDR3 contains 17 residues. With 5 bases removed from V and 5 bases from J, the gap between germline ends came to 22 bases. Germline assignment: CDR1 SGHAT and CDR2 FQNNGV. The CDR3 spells CASSPAPGLRPNNEQFF. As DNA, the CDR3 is TGTGCCAGCAGCCCAGCACCGGGACTCCGACCAAACAATGAGCAGTTCTTC.

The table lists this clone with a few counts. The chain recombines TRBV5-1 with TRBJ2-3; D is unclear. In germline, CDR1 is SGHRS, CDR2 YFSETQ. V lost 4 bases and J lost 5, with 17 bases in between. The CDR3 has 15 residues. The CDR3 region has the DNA TGCGCCAGCAGCCCTTGGGTTCCGGCGGTAGATACGCAGTATTTT. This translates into CASSPWVPAVDTQYF.